Shown below are 9 T cell receptor beta chains from a single sample sequenced in a study of blood T cells in healthy people across ages. For the second PCR, which ran for about 6 to 12 cycles, a sample-barcoded 5' primer and a J-beta primer mix were used. TCRdb ran MiXCR on the 5' RACE reads and lists one entry per CDR3 protein. The data show about a million distinct CDR3 sequences, 35% to 45% seen once. Sequenced: blood. The receptors come from a man aged 18 to 30 in good health.

The V and J genes are TRBV7-9 and TRBJ1-2, with a possible D match to TRBD1 (5 bases). Germline V gene lookup returns CDR1 SEHNR and CDR2 FQNEAQ (reference sequence). Trimming pared 8 bases from V and 6 bases from J, leaving 13 bases between. The CDR3 loop spans 12 amino acids. The CDR3 nucleotides are TGTGCCAGCGCCGGGGGGGTGGATGGCTACACCTTC. This sequence encodes CASAGGVDGYTF.

Points on this clonotype: One end of the junction does not line up with germline, which may come from a read error. This sequence joins TRBV5-1 and TRBJ2-7, with 7 bases aligning to TRBD1. CDR3 size: 15 residues. Germline V gene sequence: CDR1 SGHRS, CDR2 YFSETQ. The CDR3 loop is CASSLVPQGFNEQYF. The CDR3 nucleotides read TGCGCCAGCAGCTTGGTCCCACAGGGGTTCAATGAGCAATACTTC. Looking up the rest from reference TRBV5-1 and TRBJ2-7 gives the full variable domain: KAGVTQTPRYLIKTRGQQVTLSCSPISGHRSVSWYQQTPGQGLQFLFEYFSETQRNKGNFPGRFSGRQFSNSRSEMNVSTLELGDSALYLCASSLVPQGFNEQYFGPGTRLTVT.

V usage is TRBV5-1 and J usage is TRBJ1-4; no clear D gene. V lost 4 bases to trimming and J lost 4 bases, with 14 bases between them. This CDR3 is built from 15 residues. CDR1 and CDR2 from the germline V gene are SGHRS and YFSETQ. The CDR3 DNA reads TGCGCCAGCAGCCCCGCCGAGGGCCTTAATGAAAAACTGTTTTTT. The encoded protein is CASSPAEGLNEKLFF.

This clonotype was detected only a few times. V and J are TRBV15 and TRBJ1-1; D uncertain. The CDR3 contains 14 residues. Germline-derived CDR1 and CDR2 are LNHNV and YYDKDF (reference sequence). V was trimmed by 5 bases and J by 0 bases, leaving 10 bases between them. CDR3 region: CATSSYSLNTEAFF. The CDR3 DNA reads as TGTGCCACCAGCTCCTACAGCTTGAACACTGAAGCTTTCTTT.

This clonotype showed up just a few times. The rearrangement links TRBV4-1 to TRBJ2-3; D tentatively fits TRBD1 or TRBD2 (5 bases each). The germline gives CDR1 MGHRA, CDR2 YSYEKL. The length of the CDR3 is 16 residues. V lost 2 bases and J 2 bases, leaving 14 bases between the germline ends. CDR3 region: CASSQPPGRLTDTQYF. CDR3 nucleotides: TGCGCCAGCAGCCAACCCCCGGGACGTCTCACAGATACGCAGTATTTT.

The genes are TRBV6-2 or TRBV6-3 and TRBJ2-2, with D unclear. This CDR3 comprises 14 residues. V gave up 7 bases and J gave up 3 bases, with 12 bases separating them. CDR1 and CDR2 from the germline V gene are MNHEY and SVGEGT. CDR3 DNA sequence: TGTGCCAGCACTTTGGCCCAATACACCGGGGAGCTGTTTTTT. Amino acid sequence: CASTLAQYTGELFF.

This clonotype was counted ten times or more. The V call is TRBV5-1, the J call TRBJ1-2; D is uncertain. V was cut by 2 bases and J by 6 bases, with 11 bases left in between. The CDR3 has 13 amino acids. Germline assignment: CDR1 SGHRS and CDR2 YFSETQ. CDR3 loop: CASSFDGQDGYTF. The CDR3 DNA follows: TGCGCCAGCAGCTTCGACGGCCAGGATGGCTACACCTTC.

The chain has TRBV11-1 and TRBJ2-7, with 10 bases that match TRBD2. The CDR3 has 14 residues. Germline V CDR1 and CDR2: SGHAT, FQDESV (reference sequence). J gave up 4 bases and V 6 bases, and 6 bases lay outside the gene matches. The DNA for the CDR3 is TGTGCCAGCAGTCCCGCTAGCGGGGGATACGAGCAGTACTTC. Translating it yields CASSPASGGYEQYF. Drawing the rest from reference TRBV11-1 and TRBJ2-7, the complete variable domain is EAEVAQSPRYKITEKSQAVAFWCDPISGHATLYWYRQILGQGPELLVQFQDESVVDDSQLPKDRFSAERLKGVDSTLKIQPAELGDSAMYLCASSPASGGYEQYFGPGTRLTVT.

In its sample, this clonotype was seen a few times. The V and J genes are TRBV5-1 and TRBJ2-1; D remains unclear. The CDR3 runs 12 residues. Deletions cut 5 bases from V and 6 bases from J, with 9 bases between. The germline V gene encodes CDR1 SGHRS and CDR2 YFSETQ. The CDR3 DNA reads as TGCGCCAGCAGTAACACGGGCAATGAGCAGTTCTTC. As protein: CASSNTGNEQFF.